This T cell receptor (beta chain) was sequenced in a study of blood T cell repertoires in COVID-19. Study overall: Specimens from acute and convalescent COVID-19 originated in the United States, Italy and Spain. The analysed material was cDNA or gDNA that came from T cells, B-cell-depleted T cells, or PBMCs.

Profiled with immunoSEQ multiplex PCR; TCRdb holds only in-frame clones, not every one. The sample holds 250,000 to 350,000 clones, around nine tenths seen once. Germline lookup yields CDR1 LNHDA and CDR2 SQIVND (reference sequence). The CDR3 consists of 14 residues. Trimming removed 7 bases from V and 7 bases from J, with 16 bases in between. J is TRBJ1-4 and V is TRBV19; D is perhaps TRBD1 (5 bases). The sequenced sample consisted of peripheral blood. This clonotype was obtained from a woman aged 60-70 years with acute or convalescent COVID-19. For the CDR3, the DNA is TGTGCCAGTACCCTGACTCCAAGGGGTGAAAAACTGTTTTTT. Translated, it gives CASTLTPRGEKLFF.